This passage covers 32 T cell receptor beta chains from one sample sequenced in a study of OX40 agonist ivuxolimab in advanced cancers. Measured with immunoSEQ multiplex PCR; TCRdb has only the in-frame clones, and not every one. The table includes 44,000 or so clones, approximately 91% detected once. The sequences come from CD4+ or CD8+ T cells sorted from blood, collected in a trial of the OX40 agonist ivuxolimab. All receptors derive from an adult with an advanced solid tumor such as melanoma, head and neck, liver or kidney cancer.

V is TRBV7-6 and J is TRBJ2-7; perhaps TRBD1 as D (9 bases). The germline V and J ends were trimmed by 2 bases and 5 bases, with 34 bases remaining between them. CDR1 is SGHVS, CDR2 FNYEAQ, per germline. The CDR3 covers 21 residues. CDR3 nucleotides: TGTGCCAGCAGCTTACCAGGACAGGGGAGTAGCGGGGCGAACCTCTACGACGAGCAGTACTTC. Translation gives CASSLPGQGSSGANLYDEQYF.

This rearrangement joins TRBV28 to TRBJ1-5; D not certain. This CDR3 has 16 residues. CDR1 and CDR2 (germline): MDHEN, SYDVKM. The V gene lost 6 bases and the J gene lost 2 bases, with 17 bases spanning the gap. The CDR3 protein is CASRTDRTTGNQPQHF. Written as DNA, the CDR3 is TGTGCCAGCAGGACGGACCGTACTACTGGCAATCAGCCCCAGCATTTT.

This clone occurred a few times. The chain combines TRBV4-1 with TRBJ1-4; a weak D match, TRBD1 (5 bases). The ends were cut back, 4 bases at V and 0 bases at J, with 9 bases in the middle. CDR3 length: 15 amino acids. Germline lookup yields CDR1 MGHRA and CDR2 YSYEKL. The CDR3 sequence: CASSLTGATNEKLFF. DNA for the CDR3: TGCGCCAGCAGCCTAACAGGTGCAACTAATGAAAAACTGTTTTTT.

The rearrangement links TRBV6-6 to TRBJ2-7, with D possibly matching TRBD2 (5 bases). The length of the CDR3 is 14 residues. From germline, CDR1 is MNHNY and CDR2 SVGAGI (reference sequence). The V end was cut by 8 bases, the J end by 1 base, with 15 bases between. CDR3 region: CASLGELGSYEQYF. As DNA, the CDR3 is TGTGCCAGCCTCGGGGAACTAGGGTCCTACGAGCAGTACTTC.

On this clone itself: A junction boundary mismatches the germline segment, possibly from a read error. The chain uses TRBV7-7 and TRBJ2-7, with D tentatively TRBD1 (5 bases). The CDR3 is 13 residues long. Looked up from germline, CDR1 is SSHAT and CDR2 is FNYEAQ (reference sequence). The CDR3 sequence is CASSLAGSYEQYF. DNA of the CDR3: TGTGCTAGCAGTTTAGCAGGGTCCTACGAGCAGTACTTC.

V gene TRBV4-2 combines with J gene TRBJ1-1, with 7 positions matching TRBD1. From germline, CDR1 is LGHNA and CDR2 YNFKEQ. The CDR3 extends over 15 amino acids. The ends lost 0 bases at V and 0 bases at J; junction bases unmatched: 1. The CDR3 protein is CASSQDQGVNTEAFF. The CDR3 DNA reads TGTGCCAGCAGCCAAGATCAGGGGGTGAACACTGAAGCTTTCTTT.

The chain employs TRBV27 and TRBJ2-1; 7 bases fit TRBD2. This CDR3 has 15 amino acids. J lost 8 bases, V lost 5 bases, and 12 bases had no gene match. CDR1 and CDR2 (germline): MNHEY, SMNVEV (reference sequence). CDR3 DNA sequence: TGTGCCAGCAGTCCTGAGACTAGCCGATGGCATGAGCAGTTCTTC. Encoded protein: CASSPETSRWHEQFF.

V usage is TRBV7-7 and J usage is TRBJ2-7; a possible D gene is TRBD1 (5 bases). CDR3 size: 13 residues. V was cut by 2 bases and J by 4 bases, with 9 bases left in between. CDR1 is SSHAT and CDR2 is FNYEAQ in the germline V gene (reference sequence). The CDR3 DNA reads TGTGCCAGCAGCTTATCAGGGTCGTACGAGCAGTACTTC. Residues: CASSLSGSYEQYF.

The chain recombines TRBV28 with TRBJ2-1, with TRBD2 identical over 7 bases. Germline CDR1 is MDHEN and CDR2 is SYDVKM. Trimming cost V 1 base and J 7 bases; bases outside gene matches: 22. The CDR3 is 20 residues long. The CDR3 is CASSLSPHRYTATSLNEQFF. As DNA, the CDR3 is TGTGCCAGCAGTTTATCCCCCCACCGGTACACAGCGACTAGCTTGAATGAGCAGTTCTTC.

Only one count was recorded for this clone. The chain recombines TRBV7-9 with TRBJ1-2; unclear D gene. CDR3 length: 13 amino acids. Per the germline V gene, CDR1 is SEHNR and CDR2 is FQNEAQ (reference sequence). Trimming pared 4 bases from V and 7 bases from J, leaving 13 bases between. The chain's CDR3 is CASSSTGPLGYTF. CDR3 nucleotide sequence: TGTGCCAGCAGCTCGACCGGGCCCCTTGGCTACACCTTC.

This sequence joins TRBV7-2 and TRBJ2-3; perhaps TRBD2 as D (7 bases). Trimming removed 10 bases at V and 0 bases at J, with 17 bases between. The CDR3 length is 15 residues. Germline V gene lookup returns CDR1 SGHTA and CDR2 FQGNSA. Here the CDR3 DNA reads TGTGCCACCGACCTTGGGGGGGCTAGCACAGATACGCAGTATTTT. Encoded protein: CATDLGGASTDTQYF. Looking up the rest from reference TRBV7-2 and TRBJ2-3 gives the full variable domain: GAGVSQSPSNKVTEKGKDVELRCDPISGHTALYWYRQSLGQGLEFLIYFQGNSAPDKSGLPSDRFSAERTGGSVSTLTIQRTQQEDSAVYLCATDLGGASTDTQYFGPGTRLTVL.

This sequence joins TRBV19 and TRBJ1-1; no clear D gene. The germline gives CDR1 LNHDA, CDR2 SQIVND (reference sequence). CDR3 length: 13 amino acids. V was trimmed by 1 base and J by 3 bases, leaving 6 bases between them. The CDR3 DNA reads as TGTGCCAGTAGTATAGGGCGGGACACTGAAGCTTTCTTT. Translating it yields CASSIGRDTEAFF.

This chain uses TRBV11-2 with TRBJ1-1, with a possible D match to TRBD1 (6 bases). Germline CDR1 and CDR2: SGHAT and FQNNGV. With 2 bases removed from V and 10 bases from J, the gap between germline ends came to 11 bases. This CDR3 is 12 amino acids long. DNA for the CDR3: TGTGCCAGCAGCTTAAAGGGGGGGGGAGCTTTCTTT. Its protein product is CASSLKGGGAFF.

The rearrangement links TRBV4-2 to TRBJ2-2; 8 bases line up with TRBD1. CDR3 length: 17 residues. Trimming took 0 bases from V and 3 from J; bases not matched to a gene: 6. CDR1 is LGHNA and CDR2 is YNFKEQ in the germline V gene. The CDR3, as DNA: TGTGCCAGCAGCCAAGATGGGGGGACAGGAGACACCGGGGAGCTGTTTTTT. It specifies CASSQDGGTGDTGELFF.

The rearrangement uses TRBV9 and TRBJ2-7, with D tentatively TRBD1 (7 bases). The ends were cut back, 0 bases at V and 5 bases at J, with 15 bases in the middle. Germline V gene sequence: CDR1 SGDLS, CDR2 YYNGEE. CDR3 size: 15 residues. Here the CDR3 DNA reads TGTGCCAGCAGCGTAGGCCAGGGGGAGGTTAACGAGCAGTACTTC. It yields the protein CASSVGQGEVNEQYF.

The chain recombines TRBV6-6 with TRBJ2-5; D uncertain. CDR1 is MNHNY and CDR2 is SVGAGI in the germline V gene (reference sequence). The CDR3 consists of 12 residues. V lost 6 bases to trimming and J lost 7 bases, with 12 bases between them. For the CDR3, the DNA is TGTGCCAGCAGCGACGCGACCGGGACCCAGTACTTC. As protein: CASSDATGTQYF.

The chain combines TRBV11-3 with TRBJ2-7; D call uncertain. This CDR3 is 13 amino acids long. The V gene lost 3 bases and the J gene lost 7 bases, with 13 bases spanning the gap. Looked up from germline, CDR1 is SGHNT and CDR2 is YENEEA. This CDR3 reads CASSFGPNGEQYF. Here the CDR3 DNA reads TGTGCCAGCAGCTTTGGACCCAACGGTGAGCAGTACTTC.

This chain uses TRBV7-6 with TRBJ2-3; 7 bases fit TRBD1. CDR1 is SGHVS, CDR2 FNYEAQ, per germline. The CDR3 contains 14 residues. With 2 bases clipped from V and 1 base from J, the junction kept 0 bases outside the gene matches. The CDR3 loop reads CASSLQGGTDTQYF. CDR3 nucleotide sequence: TGTGCCAGCAGCTTACAGGGGGGCACAGATACGCAGTATTTT.

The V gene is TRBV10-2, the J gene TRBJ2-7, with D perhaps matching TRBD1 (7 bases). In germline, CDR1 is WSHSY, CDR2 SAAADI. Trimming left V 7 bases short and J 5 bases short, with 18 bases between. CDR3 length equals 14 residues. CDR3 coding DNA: TGCGCCAGCACCCGGCAGGGGGGTATCCACGAGCAGTACTTC. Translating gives CASTRQGGIHEQYF.

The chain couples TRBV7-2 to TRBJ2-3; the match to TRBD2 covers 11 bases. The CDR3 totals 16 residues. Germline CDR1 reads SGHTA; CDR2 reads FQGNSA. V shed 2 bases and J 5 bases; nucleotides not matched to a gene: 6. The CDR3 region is CASSLTVAGGRDTQYF. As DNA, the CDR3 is TGTGCCAGCAGCTTAACTGTAGCGGGGGGGCGAGATACGCAGTATTTT.

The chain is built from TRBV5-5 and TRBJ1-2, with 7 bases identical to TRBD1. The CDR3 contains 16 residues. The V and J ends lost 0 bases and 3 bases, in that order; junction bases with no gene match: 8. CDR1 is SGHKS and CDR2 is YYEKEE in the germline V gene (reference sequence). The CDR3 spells CASSLATGFVDYGYTF. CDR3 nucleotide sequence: TGTGCCAGCAGCTTGGCGACAGGGTTTGTCGACTATGGCTACACCTTC.

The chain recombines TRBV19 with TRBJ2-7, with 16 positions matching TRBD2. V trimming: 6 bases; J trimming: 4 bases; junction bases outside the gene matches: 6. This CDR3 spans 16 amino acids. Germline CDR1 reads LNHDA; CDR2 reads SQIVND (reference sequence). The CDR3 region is CASSPGLAGGPYEQYF. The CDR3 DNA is TGTGCCAGTAGCCCGGGACTAGCGGGAGGGCCATACGAGCAGTACTTC.

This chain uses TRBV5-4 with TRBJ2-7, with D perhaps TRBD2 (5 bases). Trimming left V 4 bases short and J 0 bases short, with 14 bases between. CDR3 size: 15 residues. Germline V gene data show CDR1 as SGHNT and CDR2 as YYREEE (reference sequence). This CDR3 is CASSAETGSSYEQYF. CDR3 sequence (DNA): TGTGCCAGCAGCGCTGAAACGGGAAGCTCCTACGAGCAGTACTTC. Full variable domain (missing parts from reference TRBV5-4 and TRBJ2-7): ETGVTQSPTHLIKTRGQQVTLRCSSQSGHNTVSWYQQALGQGPQFIFQYYREEENGRGNFPPRFSGLQFPNYSSELNVNALELDDSALYLCASSAETGSSYEQYFGPGTRLTVT.

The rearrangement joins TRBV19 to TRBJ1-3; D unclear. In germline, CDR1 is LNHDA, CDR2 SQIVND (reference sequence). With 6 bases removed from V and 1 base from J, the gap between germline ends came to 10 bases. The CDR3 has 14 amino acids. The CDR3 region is CASSPYVSGNTIYF. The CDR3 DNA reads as TGTGCCAGTAGCCCATATGTGTCTGGAAACACCATATATTTT.

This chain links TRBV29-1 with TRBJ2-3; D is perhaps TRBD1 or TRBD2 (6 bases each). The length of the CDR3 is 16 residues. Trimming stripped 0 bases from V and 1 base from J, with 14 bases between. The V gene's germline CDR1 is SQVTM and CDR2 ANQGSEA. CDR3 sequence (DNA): TGCAGCGTTGAAGATATAGGGGGAGGAGGCACAGATACGCAGTATTTT. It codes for CSVEDIGGGGTDTQYF.

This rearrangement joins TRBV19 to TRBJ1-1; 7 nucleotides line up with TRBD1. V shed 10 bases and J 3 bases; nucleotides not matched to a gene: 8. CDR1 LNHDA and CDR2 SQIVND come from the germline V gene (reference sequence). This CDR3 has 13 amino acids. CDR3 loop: CATDRVGYTEAFF. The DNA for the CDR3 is TGTGCCACAGACAGGGTCGGGTACACTGAAGCTTTCTTT.

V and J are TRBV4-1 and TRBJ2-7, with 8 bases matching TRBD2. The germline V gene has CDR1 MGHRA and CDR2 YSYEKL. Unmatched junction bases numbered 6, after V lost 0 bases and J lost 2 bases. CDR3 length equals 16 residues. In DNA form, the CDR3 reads TGCGCCAGCAGCCAAGATCCCCGGGAGGGACCCTACGAGCAGTACTTC. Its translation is CASSQDPREGPYEQYF.

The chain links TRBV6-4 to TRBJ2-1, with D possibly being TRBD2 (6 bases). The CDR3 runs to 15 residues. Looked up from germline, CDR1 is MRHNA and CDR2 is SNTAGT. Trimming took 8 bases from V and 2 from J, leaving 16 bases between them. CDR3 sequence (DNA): TGTGCCAGCGGAGGGGACTCCCGCCCCTACAATGAGCAGTTCTTC. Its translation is CASGGDSRPYNEQFF.

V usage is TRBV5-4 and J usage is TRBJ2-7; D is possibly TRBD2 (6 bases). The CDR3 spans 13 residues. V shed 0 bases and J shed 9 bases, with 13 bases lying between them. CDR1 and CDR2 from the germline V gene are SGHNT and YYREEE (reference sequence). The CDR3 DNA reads TGTGCCAGCAGCTTGGAAGCGGGCTGGGGGCAGTACTTC. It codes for CASSLEAGWGQYF.

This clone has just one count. The CDR3 DNA reads TGTGCCAGCAGCTTAGCGCGTTACGGCAGAGCCTCCTACGAGCAGTACTTC. Its translation: CASSLARYGRASYEQYF. The chain links TRBV7-8 to TRBJ2-7; no clear D. This CDR3 region has 17 residues. The germline gives CDR1 SGHVS, CDR2 FQNEAQ. The V gene lost 0 bases and the J gene lost 0 bases, with 15 bases spanning the gap.

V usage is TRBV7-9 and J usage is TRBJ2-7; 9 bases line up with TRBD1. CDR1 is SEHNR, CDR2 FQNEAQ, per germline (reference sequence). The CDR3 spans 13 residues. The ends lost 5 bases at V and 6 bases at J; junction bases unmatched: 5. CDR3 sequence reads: CASSTGTGSEQYF. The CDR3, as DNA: TGTGCCAGCAGCACCGGGACAGGGAGCGAGCAGTACTTC.

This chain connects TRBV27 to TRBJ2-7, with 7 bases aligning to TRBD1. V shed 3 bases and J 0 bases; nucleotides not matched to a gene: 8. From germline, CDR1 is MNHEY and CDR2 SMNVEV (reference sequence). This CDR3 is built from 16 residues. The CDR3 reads CASSFTGDLSSYEQYF. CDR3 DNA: TGTGCCAGCAGTTTCACAGGGGACCTAAGCTCCTACGAGCAGTACTTC.